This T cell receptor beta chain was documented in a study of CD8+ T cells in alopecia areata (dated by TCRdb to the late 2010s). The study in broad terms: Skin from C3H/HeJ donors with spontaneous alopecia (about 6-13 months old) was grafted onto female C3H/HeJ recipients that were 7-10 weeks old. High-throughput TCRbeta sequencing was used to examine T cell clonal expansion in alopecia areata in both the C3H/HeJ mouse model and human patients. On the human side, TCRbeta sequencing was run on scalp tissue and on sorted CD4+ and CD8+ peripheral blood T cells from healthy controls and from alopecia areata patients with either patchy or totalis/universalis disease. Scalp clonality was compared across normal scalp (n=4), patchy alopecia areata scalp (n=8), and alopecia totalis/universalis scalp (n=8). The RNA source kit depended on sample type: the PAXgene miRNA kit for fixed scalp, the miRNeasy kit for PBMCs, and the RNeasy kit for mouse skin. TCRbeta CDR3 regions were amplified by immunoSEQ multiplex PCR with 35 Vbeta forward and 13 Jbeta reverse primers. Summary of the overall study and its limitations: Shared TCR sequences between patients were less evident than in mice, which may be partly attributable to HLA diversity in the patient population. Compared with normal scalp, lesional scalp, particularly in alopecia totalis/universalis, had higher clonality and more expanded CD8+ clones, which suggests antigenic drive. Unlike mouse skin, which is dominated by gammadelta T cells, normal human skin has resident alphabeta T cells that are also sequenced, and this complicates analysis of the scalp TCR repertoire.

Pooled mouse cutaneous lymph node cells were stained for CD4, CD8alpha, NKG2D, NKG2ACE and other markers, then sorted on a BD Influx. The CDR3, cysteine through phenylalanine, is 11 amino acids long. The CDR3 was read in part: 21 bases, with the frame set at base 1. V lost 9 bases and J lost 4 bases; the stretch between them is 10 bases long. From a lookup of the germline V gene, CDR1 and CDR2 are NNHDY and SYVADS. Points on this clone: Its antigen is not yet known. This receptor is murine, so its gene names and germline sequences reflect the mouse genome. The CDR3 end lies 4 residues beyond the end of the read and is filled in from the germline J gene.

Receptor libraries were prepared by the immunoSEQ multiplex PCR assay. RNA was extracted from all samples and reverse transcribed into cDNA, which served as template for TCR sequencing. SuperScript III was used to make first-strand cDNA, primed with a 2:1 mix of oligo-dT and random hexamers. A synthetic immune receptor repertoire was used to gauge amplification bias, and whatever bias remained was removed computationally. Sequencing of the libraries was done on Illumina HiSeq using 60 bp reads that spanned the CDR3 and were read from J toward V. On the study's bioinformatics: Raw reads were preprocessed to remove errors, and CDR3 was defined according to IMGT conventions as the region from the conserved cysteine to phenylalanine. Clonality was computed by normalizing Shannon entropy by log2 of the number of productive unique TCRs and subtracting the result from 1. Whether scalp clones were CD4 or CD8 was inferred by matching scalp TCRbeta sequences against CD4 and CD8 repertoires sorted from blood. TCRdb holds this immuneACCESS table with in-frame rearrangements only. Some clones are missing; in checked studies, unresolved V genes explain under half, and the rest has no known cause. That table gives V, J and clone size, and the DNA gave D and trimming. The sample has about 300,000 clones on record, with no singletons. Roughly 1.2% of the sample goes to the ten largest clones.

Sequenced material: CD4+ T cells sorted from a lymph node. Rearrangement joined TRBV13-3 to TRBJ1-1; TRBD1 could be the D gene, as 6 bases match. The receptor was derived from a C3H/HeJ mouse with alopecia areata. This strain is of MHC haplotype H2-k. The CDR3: CATTGFTEVFF. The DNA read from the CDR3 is TGTGCCACCACAGGGTTCACA.